The 28 T cell receptor beta chains given below trace back to one sample, sequenced in a study of cytomegalovirus exposure and HLA in healthy donors. This PCR relied on a set of 60 Vbeta primers and 13 Jbeta primers. Assay: immunoSEQ multiplex PCR; the TCRdb copy retains only in-frame clones and omits some. The profile shows 70,000 or so clones, 74% of them singletons. The sample comprised PBMCs. The source of these receptors is a woman aged 55-70 years in good health and CMV-seropositive.

This chain connects TRBV27 to TRBJ2-3; D unresolved. The V and J ends lost 5 bases and 6 bases respectively, with 9 bases between them. From germline, CDR1 is MNHEY and CDR2 SMNVEV (reference sequence). The CDR3 extends over 12 amino acids. The CDR3 DNA follows: TGTGCCAGCAGTCCAGCCGGGGATACGCAGTATTTT. Translating gives CASSPAGDTQYF.

This sequence joins TRBV5-6 and TRBJ2-7; D is unclear. The CDR3 is 14 amino acids. The V end was cut by 0 bases, the J end by 0 bases, with 7 bases between. CDR1 is SGHDT, CDR2 YYEEEE, per germline. This CDR3 is CASSLALVSYEQYF. Written as DNA, the CDR3 is TGTGCCAGCAGCTTGGCCTTAGTCTCCTACGAGCAGTACTTC.

This clone was counted only a few times. This chain joins TRBV15 and TRBJ2-1; tentatively, D is TRBD2 (5 bases). The germline V gene encodes CDR1 LNHNV and CDR2 YYDKDF (reference sequence). The CDR3 runs 13 residues. Between the trimmed V and J ends, which lost 0 bases and 9 bases, there was a span of 9 bases. This CDR3 is CATSRDLGSEQFF. The CDR3 nucleotides read TGTGCCACCAGCAGAGATTTGGGGAGTGAGCAGTTCTTC.

The gene calls are TRBV2 and TRBJ1-5; D may be TRBD1 (6 bases). Looked up from germline, CDR1 is SNHLY and CDR2 is FYNNEI. V was pared by 4 bases and J by 2 bases, with 9 bases between. This CDR3 region has 14 residues. CDR3 protein: CASSAGAGNQPQHF. The DNA for the CDR3 is TGTGCCAGCAGTGCAGGGGCCGGCAATCAGCCCCAGCATTTT.

The genes are TRBV30 and TRBJ1-1, with D maybe TRBD1 (6 bases). The CDR3 runs 14 residues. V was shortened by 3 bases and J by 6 bases, with 17 bases between the two germline ends. Germline loops: CDR1 GTSNPN, CDR2 SVGIG (reference sequence). CDR3 DNA: TGTGCCTGGAGCGTCGTCACAGGGCTACCTGAAGCTTTCTTT. It yields the protein CAWSVVTGLPEAFF.

The chain has TRBV5-5 and TRBJ1-2; TRBD1 matches at 7 bases. From germline, CDR1 is SGHKS and CDR2 YYEKEE (reference sequence). Trimming at V came to 4 bases and at J to 4 bases, leaving 7 bases not matched to a gene. CDR3 size: 14 residues. The CDR3 sequence: CASSLTRDSYGYTF. In nucleotides, the CDR3 is TGTGCCAGCAGCCTAACACGGGACAGCTATGGCTACACCTTC.

The rearrangement uses TRBV6-5 and TRBJ1-6; 9 bases are a match to TRBD1. Germline V lookup: CDR1 MNHEY, CDR2 SVGAGI. This CDR3 is 14 amino acids long. The V and J ends lost 6 bases and 6 bases, in that order; junction bases with no gene match: 3. The DNA for the CDR3 is TGTGCCAGCAGGGGGACAGGGTTTAATTCACCCCTCCACTTT. It codes for CASRGTGFNSPLHF.

The chain links TRBV7-8 to TRBJ2-3; the match to TRBD2 covers 7 bases. Germline V gene lookup returns CDR1 SGHVS and CDR2 FQNEAQ. This CDR3 contains 15 residues. V was clipped by 7 bases and J by 2 bases; unmatched bases: 9. The CDR3 loop reads CASTFTGGITDTQYF. For the CDR3, the DNA is TGTGCCAGCACCTTCACGGGGGGAATCACAGATACGCAGTATTTT.

V and J are TRBV15 and TRBJ1-1, with TRBD1 matching 7 bases. Looked up from germline, CDR1 is LNHNV and CDR2 is YYDKDF (reference sequence). This CDR3 region has 14 residues. V shed 6 bases, J shed 0 bases, and the junction held 4 bases outside the gene matches. The CDR3 DNA is TGTGCCACCAGGGAGGGACAGATGAACACTGAAGCTTTCTTT. It codes for CATREGQMNTEAFF. Complete variable domain (other parts from reference TRBV15 and TRBJ1-1): DAMVIQNPRYQVTQFGKPVTLSCSQTLNHNVMYWYQQKSSQAPKLLFHYYDKDFNNEADTPDNFQSRRPNTSFCFLDIRSPGLGDTAMYLCATREGQMNTEAFFGQGTRLTVV.

Worth noting for this clone: With only one base between it and a far larger clone, this is likely a read error. This rearrangement joins TRBV30 to TRBJ2-3; 8 nucleotides align to TRBD2. The CDR3 contains 15 residues. From germline, CDR1 is GTSNPN and CDR2 SVGIG (reference sequence). The CDR3 spells CTWSGPSGGIDTQYF. The CDR3 DNA follows: TGTACCTGGAGTGGGCCCAGCGGGGGCATAGATACGCAGTATTTT.

This clone was counted many times. The chain combines TRBV5-4 with TRBJ2-2, with TRBD2 matching 9 bases. Germline CDR1 and CDR2: SGHNT and YYREEE (reference sequence). This CDR3 region has 14 residues. The ends lost 3 bases at V and 6 bases at J; junction bases unmatched: 3. CDR3 bases: TGTGCCAGCAGCTCCGGACTAGCGCCCGGGGAGCTGTTTTTT. It translates to CASSSGLAPGELFF.

The chain recombines TRBV4-2 with TRBJ2-1; 8 nucleotides match TRBD1. The trim removed 1 base at V and 8 bases at J, leaving 10 bases unmatched. CDR1 and CDR2 from the germline V gene are LGHNA and YNFKEQ. This CDR3 has 16 residues. CDR3 bases: TGTGCCAGCAGCCAAGGGCTAGGACAGGGTTCCTATGAGCAGTTCTTC. Its translation is CASSQGLGQGSYEQFF.

The chain's CDR3 is CASSADSRNTGELFF. The CDR3 DNA sequence: TGCGCCAGCAGCGCTGACAGCCGGAACACCGGGGAGCTGTTTTTT. J is TRBJ2-2 and V is TRBV5-1; perhaps TRBD1 as D (5 bases). Germline CDR1 and CDR2: SGHRS and YFSETQ. This CDR3 has 15 residues. V was shortened by 4 bases and J by 1 base, with 11 bases between the two germline ends. The entire variable domain, with the rest obtained from reference TRBV5-1 and TRBJ2-2, is as follows: KAGVTQTPRYLIKTRGQQVTLSCSPISGHRSVSWYQQTPGQGLQFLFEYFSETQRNKGNFPGRFSGRQFSNSRSEMNVSTLELGDSALYLCASSADSRNTGELFFGEGSRLTVL.

The rearrangement joins TRBV30 to TRBJ2-1; 9 nucleotides match TRBD2. The CDR3 length is 14 residues. V shed 3 bases, J shed 2 bases, and the junction held 2 bases outside the gene matches. Germline V gene lookup returns CDR1 GTSNPN and CDR2 SVGIG (reference sequence). This chain's CDR3 is CAWSSGGPYNEQFF. CDR3 coding DNA: TGTGCCTGGAGCAGCGGGGGGCCCTACAATGAGCAGTTCTTC.

This chain links TRBV5-4 with TRBJ2-1; 11 positions agree with TRBD2. This CDR3 is built from 15 residues. Germline V gene lookup returns CDR1 SGHNT and CDR2 YYREEE (reference sequence). The trim removed 3 bases at V and 5 bases at J, leaving 4 bases unmatched. The CDR3 DNA reads TGTGCCAGCAGCTCGGGACTAGCGGAAAACAATGAGCAGTTCTTC. It codes for CASSSGLAENNEQFF. Using reference TRBV5-4 and TRBJ2-1 for the parts outside the CDR3, the full variable domain is ETGVTQSPTHLIKTRGQQVTLRCSSQSGHNTVSWYQQALGQGPQFIFQYYREEENGRGNFPPRFSGLQFPNYSSELNVNALELDDSALYLCASSSGLAENNEQFFGPGTRLTVL.

The sample holds a few counts of this clone. This chain links TRBV5-4 with TRBJ2-7, with TRBD2 identical over 9 bases. Trimming took 7 bases from V and 2 from J; bases not matched to a gene: 4. This CDR3 contains 13 residues. CDR1 is SGHNT and CDR2 is YYREEE in the germline V gene (reference sequence). The CDR3 nucleotides read TGTGCCAGCGGCATAGCGGGAGCCTACGAGCAGTACTTC. Translated: CASGIAGAYEQYF.

The J gene is TRBJ2-7, the V gene TRBV6-5; 10 bases fit TRBD2. The CDR3 runs to 14 residues. CDR1 and CDR2 (germline): MNHEY, SVGAGI. J was trimmed by 2 bases and V by 5 bases; bases with no gene match: 3. Written as DNA, the CDR3 is TGTGCCAGCAGTGTAGCGGGGGGAACCTACGAGCAGTACTTC. Its translation: CASSVAGGTYEQYF.

Only a few counts were recorded for this clone. The chain is built from TRBV29-1 and TRBJ2-5, with 8 nucleotides matching TRBD1. Losses at the gene ends were 7 bases for V and 5 bases for J; bases not matched to a gene: 6. The CDR3 consists of 12 residues. Germline V gene data show CDR1 as SQVTM and CDR2 as ANQGSEA. The CDR3 coding sequence is TGCAGCGGACGAACAGGGGGTGAGACCCAGTACTTC. It is translated as CSGRTGGETQYF. The variable domain in full, completed from reference TRBV29-1 and TRBJ2-5, reads SAVISQKPSRDICQRGTSLTIQCQVDSQVTMMFWYRQQPGQSLTLIATANQGSEATYESGFVIDKFPISRPNLTFSTLTVSNMSPEDSSIYLCSGRTGGETQYFGPGTRLLVL.

CDR3 bases: TGTGCCAGTACCAAACGGAGGGGTAACTATGGCTACACCTTC. As protein: CASTKRRGNYGYTF. V usage is TRBV19 and J usage is TRBJ1-2, with a possible D match to TRBD1 (5 bases). V dropped 7 bases and J dropped 1 base, with 13 bases sitting between them. Germline lookup yields CDR1 LNHDA and CDR2 SQIVND (reference sequence). The CDR3 sequence is 14 residues long. Combining the CDR3 with reference TRBV19 and TRBJ1-2 gives the whole variable domain DGGITQSPKYLFRKEGQNVTLSCEQNLNHDAMYWYRQDPGQGLRLIYYSQIVNDFQKGDIAEGYSVSREKKESFPLTVTSAQKNPTAFYLCASTKRRGNYGYTFGSGTRLTVV.

A remark on this clone: This same CDR3 is encoded by further DNA sequences in the sample. The rearrangement joins TRBV4-1 to TRBJ1-1, with 8 bases matching TRBD1. CDR3 size: 14 residues. Trimming cost V 4 bases and J 1 base; bases outside gene matches: 2. Germline CDR1 reads MGHRA; CDR2 reads YSYEKL. The CDR3: CASSRDRGNTEAFF. In DNA, the CDR3 is TGCGCCAGCAGCCGAGACAGGGGGAACACTGAAGCTTTCTTT.

This sequence joins TRBV5-6 and TRBJ2-5, with 7 bases identical to TRBD2. CDR1 and CDR2 from the germline V gene are SGHDT and YYEEEE. The V gene end was trimmed by 6 bases and the J gene end by 7 bases; junction bases not matched to a gene: 9. The CDR3 contains 13 residues. The CDR3 loop reads CASMGGGSGTQYF. CDR3 bases: TGTGCCAGCATGGGGGGGGGAAGCGGGACCCAGTACTTC.

Comments on this clone: One junction end does not reproduce the germline sequence, and a read error may be involved. The V and J genes are TRBV7-7 and TRBJ1-1; D call uncertain. CDR3 length equals 13 residues. Per the germline V gene, CDR1 is SSHAT and CDR2 is FNYEAQ (reference sequence). The CDR3 DNA sequence: TGTGCTAGCAGCGCCAGCGAGAACACTGAAGCTTTCTTT. This sequence encodes CASSASENTEAFF. Together with reference TRBV7-7 and TRBJ1-1, the CDR3 gives the full variable domain: GAGVSQSPRYKVTKRGQDVTLRCDPISSHATLYWYQQALGQGPEFLTYFNYEAQPDKSGLPSDRFSAERPEGSISTLTIQRTEQRDSAMYRCASSASENTEAFFGQGTRLTVV.

The gene calls are TRBV10-3 and TRBJ2-6, with unresolved D. The CDR3 contains 16 residues. V gave up 4 bases and J gave up 0 bases, with 10 bases separating them. The germline V gene encodes CDR1 ENHRY and CDR2 SYGVKD. The CDR3 bases are TGTGCCATCAGTGTCCGCTGGAGCTCTGGGGCCAACGTCCTGACTTTC. This sequence encodes CAISVRWSSGANVLTF.

The chain couples TRBV2 to TRBJ2-5; D not resolved. The CDR3 totals 11 residues. Germline V gene data show CDR1 as SNHLY and CDR2 as FYNNEI. Trimming stripped 4 bases from V and 5 bases from J, with 5 bases between. The DNA of the CDR3 is TGTGCCAGCAGTGTATTGGAGACCCAGTACTTC. Encoded protein: CASSVLETQYF. The full variable domain, rest sourced from reference TRBV2 and TRBJ2-5, is EPEVTQTPSHQVTQMGQEVILRCVPISNHLYFYWYRQILGQKVEFLVSFYNNEISEKSEIFDDQFSVERPDGSNFTLKIRSTKLEDSAMYFCASSVLETQYFGPGTRLLVL.

The chain combines TRBV5-1 with TRBJ2-2; TRBD2 agrees at 7 bases. The germline V gene has CDR1 SGHRS and CDR2 YFSETQ. The CDR3 sequence is 15 residues long. The trim removed 3 bases at V and 3 bases at J, leaving 5 bases unmatched. CDR3 in DNA: TGCGCCAGCAGCTCGACCCTAGCGGACACCGGGGAGCTGTTTTTT. Translated, it gives CASSSTLADTGELFF.

The chain combines TRBV30 with TRBJ2-1; D unclear. This CDR3 is built from 13 residues. The germline CDR1 and CDR2 sequences are GTSNPN and SVGIG (reference sequence). The ends were cut back, 4 bases at V and 0 bases at J, with 7 bases in the middle. CDR3 amino acids: CAWTPDSYNEQFF. The CDR3 DNA reads as TGTGCCTGGACTCCAGACTCCTACAATGAGCAGTTCTTC.

This clone was recorded once. The rearrangement joins TRBV9 to TRBJ1-1; D call uncertain. The V end lost 0 bases, the J end lost 3 bases, and 6 bases lay between the germline ends. Germline values: CDR1 SGDLS, CDR2 YYNGEE. The CDR3 runs 13 residues. Here the CDR3 reads CASSVVGDTEAFF. The CDR3 DNA is TGTGCCAGCAGCGTAGTCGGAGACACTGAAGCTTTCTTT.

The chain carries TRBV7-9 and TRBJ1-1; 7 bases are shared with TRBD1. Germline V gene data show CDR1 as SEHNR and CDR2 as FQNEAQ (reference sequence). V dropped 5 bases and J dropped 6; count of bases not matched to a gene: 12. This CDR3 region has 15 residues. CDR3 in amino acids: CASSPQGIETAEAFF. The CDR3 DNA follows: TGTGCCAGCAGCCCACAGGGGATCGAGACCGCTGAAGCTTTCTTT.